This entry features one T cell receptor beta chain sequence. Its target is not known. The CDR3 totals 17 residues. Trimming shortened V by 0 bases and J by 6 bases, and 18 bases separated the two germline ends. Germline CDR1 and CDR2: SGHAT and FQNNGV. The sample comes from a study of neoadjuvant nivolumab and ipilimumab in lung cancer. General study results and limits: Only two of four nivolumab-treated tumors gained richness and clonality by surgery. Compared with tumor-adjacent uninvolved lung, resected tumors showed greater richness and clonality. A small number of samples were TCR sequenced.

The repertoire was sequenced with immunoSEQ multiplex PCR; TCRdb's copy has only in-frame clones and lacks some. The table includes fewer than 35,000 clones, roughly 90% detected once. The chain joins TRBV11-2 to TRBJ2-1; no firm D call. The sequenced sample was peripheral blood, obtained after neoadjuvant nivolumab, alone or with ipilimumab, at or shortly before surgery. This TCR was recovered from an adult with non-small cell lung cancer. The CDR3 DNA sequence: TGTGCCAGCAGCTTAGATAGGGCGACCCTCGAGGTCAATGAGCAGTTCTTC. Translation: CASSLDRATLEVNEQFF.